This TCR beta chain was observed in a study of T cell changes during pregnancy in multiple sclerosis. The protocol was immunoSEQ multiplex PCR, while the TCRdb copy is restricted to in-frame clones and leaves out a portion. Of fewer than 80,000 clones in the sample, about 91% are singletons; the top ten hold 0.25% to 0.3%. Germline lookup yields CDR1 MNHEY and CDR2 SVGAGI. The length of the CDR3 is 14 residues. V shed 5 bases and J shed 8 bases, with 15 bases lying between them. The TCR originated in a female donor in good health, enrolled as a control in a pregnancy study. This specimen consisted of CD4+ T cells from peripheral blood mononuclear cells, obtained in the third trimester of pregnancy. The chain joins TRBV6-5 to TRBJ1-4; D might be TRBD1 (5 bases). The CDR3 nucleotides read TGTGCCAGCAGTCGGGGGGGTTCGAGCGAAAAACTGTTTTTT. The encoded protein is CASSRGGSSEKLFF.